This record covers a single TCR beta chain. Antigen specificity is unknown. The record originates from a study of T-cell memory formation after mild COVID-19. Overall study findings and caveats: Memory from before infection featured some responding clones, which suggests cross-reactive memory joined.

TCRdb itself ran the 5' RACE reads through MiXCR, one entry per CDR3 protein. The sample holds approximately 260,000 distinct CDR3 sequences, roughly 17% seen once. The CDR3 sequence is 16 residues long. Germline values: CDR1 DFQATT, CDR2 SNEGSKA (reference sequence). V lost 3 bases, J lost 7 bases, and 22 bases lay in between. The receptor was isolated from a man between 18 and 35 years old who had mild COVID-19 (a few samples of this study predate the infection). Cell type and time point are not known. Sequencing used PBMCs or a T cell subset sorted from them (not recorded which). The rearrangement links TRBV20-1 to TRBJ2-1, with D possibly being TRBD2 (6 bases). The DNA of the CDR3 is TGCAGTGCTAGTGCCCCTACCCTTGGGCGGGAAAATGAGCAGTTCTTC. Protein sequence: CSASAPTLGRENEQFF.